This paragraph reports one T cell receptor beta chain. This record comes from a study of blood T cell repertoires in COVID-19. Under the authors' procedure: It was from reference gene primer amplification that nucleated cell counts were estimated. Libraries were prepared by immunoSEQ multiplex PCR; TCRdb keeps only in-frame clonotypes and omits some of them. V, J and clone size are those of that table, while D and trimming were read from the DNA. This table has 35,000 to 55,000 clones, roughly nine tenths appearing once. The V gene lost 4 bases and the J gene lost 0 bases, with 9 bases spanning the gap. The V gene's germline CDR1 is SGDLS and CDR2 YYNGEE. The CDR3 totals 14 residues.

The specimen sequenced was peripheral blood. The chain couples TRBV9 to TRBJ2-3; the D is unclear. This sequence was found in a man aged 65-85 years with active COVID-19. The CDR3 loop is CASSYFLSTDTQYF. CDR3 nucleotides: TGTGCCAGCAGCTATTTTCTTAGCACAGATACGCAGTATTTT.